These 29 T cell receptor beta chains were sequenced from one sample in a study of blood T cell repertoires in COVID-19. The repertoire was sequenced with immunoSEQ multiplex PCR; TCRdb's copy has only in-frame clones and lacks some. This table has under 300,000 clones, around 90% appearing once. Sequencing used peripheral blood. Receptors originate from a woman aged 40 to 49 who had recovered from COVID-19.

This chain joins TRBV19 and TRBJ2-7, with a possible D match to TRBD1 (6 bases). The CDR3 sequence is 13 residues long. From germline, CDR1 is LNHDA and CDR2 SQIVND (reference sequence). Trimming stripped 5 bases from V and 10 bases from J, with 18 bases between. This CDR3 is CASSLATGPVQYF. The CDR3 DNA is TGTGCCAGTAGTTTGGCCACAGGGCCTGTTCAGTACTTC.

The CDR3 DNA reads as TGTGCCAGTAGTAGTGAGCAGGTCTACGAGCAGTACTTC. Translated, it gives CASSSEQVYEQYF. The rearrangement uses TRBV19 and TRBJ2-7, with no clear D. V lost 4 bases and J lost 3, with 10 bases in between. The CDR3 consists of 13 residues. Per germline, CDR1 LNHDA and CDR2 SQIVND (reference sequence).

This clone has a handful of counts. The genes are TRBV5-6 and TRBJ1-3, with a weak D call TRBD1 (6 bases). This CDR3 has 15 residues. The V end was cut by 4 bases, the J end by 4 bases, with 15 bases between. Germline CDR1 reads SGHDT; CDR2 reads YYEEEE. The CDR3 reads CASSLRTVIGNTIYF. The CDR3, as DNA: TGTGCCAGCAGCCTACGGACAGTCATAGGAAACACCATATATTTT.

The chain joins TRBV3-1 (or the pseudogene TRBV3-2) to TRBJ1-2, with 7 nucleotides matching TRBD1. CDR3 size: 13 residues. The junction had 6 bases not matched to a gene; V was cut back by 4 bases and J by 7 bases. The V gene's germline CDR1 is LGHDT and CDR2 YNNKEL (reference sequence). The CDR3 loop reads CASSPRTGGGYTF. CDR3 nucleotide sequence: TGTGCCAGCAGCCCCCGGACAGGTGGTGGCTACACCTTC.

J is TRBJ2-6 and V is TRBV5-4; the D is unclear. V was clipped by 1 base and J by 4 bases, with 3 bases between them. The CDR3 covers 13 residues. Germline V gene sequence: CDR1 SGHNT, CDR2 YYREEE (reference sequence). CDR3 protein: CASSLSGANVLTF. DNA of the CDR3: TGTGCCAGCAGCTTGTCAGGGGCCAACGTCCTGACTTTC.

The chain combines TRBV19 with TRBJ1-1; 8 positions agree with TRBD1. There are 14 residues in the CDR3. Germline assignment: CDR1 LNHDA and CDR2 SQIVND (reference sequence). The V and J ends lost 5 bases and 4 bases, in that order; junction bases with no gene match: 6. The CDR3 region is CASSETGGGTEAFF. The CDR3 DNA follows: TGTGCCAGTAGTGAAACAGGGGGTGGCACTGAAGCTTTCTTT.

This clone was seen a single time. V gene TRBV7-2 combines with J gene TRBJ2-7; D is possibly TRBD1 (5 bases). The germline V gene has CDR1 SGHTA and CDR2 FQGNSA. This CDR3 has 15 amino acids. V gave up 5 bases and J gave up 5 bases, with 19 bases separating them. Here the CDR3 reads CASSPDWGAINEQYF. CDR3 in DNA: TGTGCCAGCAGCCCAGACTGGGGCGCAATAAACGAGCAGTACTTC.

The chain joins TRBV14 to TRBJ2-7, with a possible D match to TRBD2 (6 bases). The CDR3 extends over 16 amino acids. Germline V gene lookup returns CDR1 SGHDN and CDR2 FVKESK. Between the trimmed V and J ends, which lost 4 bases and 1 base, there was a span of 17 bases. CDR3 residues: CASSPSEGSGSYEQYF. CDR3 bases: TGTGCCAGCAGCCCCTCAGAGGGTAGCGGTTCCTACGAGCAGTACTTC.

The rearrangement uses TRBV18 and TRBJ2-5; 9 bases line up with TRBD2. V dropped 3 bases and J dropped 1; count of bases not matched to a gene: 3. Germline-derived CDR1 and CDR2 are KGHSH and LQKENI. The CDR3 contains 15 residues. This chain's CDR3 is CASSPGLAPQETQYF. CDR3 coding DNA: TGTGCCAGCTCACCTGGACTAGCGCCCCAAGAGACCCAGTACTTC.

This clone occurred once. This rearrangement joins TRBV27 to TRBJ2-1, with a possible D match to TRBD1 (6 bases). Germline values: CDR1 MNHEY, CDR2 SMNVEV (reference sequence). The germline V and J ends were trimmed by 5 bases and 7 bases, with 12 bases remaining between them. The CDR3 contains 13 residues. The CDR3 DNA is TGTGCCAGCAGTACGTTACAGGGAAATGAGCAGTTCTTC. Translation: CASSTLQGNEQFF.

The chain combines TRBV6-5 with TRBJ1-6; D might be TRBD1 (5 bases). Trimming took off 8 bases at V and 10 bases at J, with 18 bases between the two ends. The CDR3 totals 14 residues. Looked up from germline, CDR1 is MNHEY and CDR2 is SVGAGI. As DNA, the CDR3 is TGTGCCAGCGAGTCCCAGGGCCGGGGGTCACCCCTCCACTTT. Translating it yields CASESQGRGSPLHF.

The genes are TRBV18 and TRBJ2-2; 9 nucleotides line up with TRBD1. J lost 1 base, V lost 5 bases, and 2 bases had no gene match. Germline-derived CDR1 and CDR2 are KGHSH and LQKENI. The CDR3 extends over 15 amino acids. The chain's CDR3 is CASSWTGENTGELFF. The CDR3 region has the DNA TGTGCCAGCTCATGGACAGGGGAGAACACCGGGGAGCTGTTTTTT. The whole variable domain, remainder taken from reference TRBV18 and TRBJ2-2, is NAGVMQNPRHLVRRRGQEARLRCSPMKGHSHVYWYRQLPEEGLKFMVYLQKENIIDESGMPKERFSAEFPKEGPSILRIQQVVRGDSAAYFCASSWTGENTGELFFGEGSRLTVL.

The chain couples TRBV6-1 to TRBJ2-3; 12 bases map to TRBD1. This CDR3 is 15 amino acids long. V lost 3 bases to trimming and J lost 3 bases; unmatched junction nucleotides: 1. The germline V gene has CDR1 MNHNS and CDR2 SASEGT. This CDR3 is CASSEGQGATDTQYF. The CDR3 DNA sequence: TGTGCCAGCAGTGAGGGACAGGGGGCGACAGATACGCAGTATTTT.

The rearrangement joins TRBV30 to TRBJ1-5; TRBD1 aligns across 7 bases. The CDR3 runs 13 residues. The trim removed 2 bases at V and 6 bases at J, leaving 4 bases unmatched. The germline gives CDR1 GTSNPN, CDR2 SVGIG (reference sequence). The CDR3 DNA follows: TGTGCCTGGAGTTCCCAGGGGGGTCAGCCCCAGCATTTT. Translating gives CAWSSQGGQPQHF.

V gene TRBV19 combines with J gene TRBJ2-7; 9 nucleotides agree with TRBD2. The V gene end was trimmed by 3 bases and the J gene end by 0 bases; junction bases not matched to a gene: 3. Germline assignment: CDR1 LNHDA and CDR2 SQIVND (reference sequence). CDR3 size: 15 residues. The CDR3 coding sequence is TGTGCCAGTAGTATGAGACTAGCGGACTCCTACGAGCAGTACTTC. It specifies CASSMRLADSYEQYF.

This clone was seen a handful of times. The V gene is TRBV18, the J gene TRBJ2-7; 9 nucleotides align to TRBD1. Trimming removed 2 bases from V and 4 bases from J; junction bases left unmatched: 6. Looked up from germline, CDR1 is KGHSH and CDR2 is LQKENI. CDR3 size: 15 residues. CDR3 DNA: TGTGCCAGCTCACCAGGGGGGACAGGGTTTTACGAGCAGTACTTC. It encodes CASSPGGTGFYEQYF.

This CDR3 is CASSSTGTGNTEAFF. The DNA of the CDR3 is TGTGCCAGCAGCTCGACCGGGACAGGGAACACTGAAGCTTTCTTT. The chain joins TRBV7-9 to TRBJ1-1, with 8 bases matching TRBD1. V lost 4 bases to trimming and J lost 1 base; unmatched junction nucleotides: 5. Per germline, CDR1 SEHNR and CDR2 FQNEAQ (reference sequence). The CDR3 length is 15 residues.

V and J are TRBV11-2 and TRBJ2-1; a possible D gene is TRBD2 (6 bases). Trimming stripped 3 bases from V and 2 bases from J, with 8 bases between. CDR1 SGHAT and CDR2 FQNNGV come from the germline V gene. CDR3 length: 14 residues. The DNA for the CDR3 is TGTGCCAGCAGCTTTAGCGGCCCCTACAATGAGCAGTTCTTC. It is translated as CASSFSGPYNEQFF.

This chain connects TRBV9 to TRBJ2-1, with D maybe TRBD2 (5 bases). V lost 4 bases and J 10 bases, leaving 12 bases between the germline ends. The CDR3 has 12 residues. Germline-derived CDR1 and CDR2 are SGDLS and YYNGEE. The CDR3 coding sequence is TGTGCCAGCAGCCCGGACTTTGGAGAGCAGTTCTTC. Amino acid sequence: CASSPDFGEQFF.

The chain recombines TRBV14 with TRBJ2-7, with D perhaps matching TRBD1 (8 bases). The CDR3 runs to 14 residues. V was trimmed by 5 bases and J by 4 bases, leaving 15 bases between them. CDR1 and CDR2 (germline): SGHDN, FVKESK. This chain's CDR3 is CASSSTGEGYEQYF. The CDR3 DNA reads TGTGCCAGCAGCTCGACAGGGGAGGGTTACGAGCAGTACTTC.

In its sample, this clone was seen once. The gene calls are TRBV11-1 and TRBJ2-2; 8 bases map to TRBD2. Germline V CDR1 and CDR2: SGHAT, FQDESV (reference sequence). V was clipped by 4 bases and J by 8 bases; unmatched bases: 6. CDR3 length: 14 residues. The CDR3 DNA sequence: TGTGCCAGCAGCTCCGAACTAGCGGTGGGGGAGCTGTTTTTT. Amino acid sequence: CASSSELAVGELFF.

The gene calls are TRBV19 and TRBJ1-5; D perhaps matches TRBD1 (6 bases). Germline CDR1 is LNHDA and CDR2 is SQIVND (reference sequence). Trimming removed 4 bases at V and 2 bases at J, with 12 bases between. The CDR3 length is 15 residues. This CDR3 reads CASSTGGAGNQPQHF. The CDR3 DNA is TGTGCCAGTAGTACCGGGGGGGCCGGCAATCAGCCCCAGCATTTT.

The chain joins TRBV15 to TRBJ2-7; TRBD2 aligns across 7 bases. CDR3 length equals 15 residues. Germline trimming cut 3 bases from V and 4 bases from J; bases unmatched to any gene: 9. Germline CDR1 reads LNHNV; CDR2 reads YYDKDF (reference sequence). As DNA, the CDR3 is TGTGCCACCAGCAGGGGAGGCCTAGCGGAATACGAGCAGTACTTC. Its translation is CATSRGGLAEYEQYF.

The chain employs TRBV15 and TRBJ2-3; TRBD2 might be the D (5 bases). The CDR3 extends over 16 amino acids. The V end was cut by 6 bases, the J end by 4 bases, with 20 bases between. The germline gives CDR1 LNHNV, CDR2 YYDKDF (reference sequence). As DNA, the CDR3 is TGTGCCACCAGTCCCCAGCGGAGCGTTAGCCCAGATACGCAGTATTTT. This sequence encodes CATSPQRSVSPDTQYF. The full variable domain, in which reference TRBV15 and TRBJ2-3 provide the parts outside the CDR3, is DAMVIQNPRYQVTQFGKPVTLSCSQTLNHNVMYWYQQKSSQAPKLLFHYYDKDFNNEADTPDNFQSRRPNTSFCFLDIRSPGLGDTAMYLCATSPQRSVSPDTQYFGPGTRLTVL.

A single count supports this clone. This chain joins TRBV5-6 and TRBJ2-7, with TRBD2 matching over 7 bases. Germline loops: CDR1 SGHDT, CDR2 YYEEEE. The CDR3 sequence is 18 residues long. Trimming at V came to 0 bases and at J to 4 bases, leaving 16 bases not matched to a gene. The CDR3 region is CASSLEVWSGGRPYEQYF. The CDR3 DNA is TGTGCCAGCAGCTTGGAAGTGTGGTCGGGCGGGAGACCATACGAGCAGTACTTC.

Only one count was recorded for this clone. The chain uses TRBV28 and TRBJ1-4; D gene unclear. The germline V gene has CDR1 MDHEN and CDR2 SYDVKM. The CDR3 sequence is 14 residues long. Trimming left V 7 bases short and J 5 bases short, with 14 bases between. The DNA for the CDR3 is TGTGCCAGCATCAAGGCGGGAGGGAATGAAAAACTGTTTTTT. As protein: CASIKAGGNEKLFF.

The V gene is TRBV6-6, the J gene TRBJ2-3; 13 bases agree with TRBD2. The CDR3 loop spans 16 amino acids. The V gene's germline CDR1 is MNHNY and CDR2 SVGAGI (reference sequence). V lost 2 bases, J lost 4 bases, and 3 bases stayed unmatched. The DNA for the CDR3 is TGTGCCAGCAGTTACAGGACTAGCGGGGGTGCAGATACGCAGTATTTT. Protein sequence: CASSYRTSGGADTQYF.

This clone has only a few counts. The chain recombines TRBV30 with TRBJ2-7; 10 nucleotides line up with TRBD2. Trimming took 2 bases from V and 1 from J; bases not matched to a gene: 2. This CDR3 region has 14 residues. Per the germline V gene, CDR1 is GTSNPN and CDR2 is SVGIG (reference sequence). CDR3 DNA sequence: TGTGCCTGGAGTAGCGGGAGGGTGTCCTACGAGCAGTACTTC. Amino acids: CAWSSGRVSYEQYF.

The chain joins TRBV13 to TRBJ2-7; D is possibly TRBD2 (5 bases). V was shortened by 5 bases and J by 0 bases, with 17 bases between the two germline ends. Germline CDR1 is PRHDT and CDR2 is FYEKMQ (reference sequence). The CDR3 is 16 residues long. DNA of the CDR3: TGTGCCAGCAGCCTCTGGAGCGGCGCCAGCTCCTACGAGCAGTACTTC. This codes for CASSLWSGASSYEQYF.